A selection of T cell receptor beta chains follows, all from one sample in a study of T cell changes during pregnancy in multiple sclerosis. Clones were read by immunoSEQ multiplex PCR, and TCRdb kept only the in-frame ones, dropping some. The table shows 35,000 to 50,000 clones, with about 88% occurring only once. The sample in question was CD4+ T cells from peripheral blood mononuclear cells, obtained in the second trimester of pregnancy. The receptors here all came from a female donor with multiple sclerosis, enrolled in a pregnancy study. The CDR3 runs from the conserved cysteine through the conserved F or W. D genes are given only for firm matches. For some rows the clone size is stated as once, few or many, or as a class when expanded; others skip it.

j_call v_call clone_size d_call cdr3_aa cdr3_nt
TRBJ2-3 TRBV14 NA TRBD2 CASSQAGLAGVPDTQYF TGTGCCAGCAGCCAAGCAGGCCTAGCGGGAGTCCCAGATACGCAGTATTTT
TRBJ2-3 TRBV4-3 NA NA CASSQETRPSDTQYF TGCGCCAGCAGCCAAGAGACACGACCCTCCGATACGCAGTATTTT
TRBJ2-7 TRBV19 few TRBD2 CASSVWAGDEQYF TGTGCCAGTAGCGTTTGGGCGGGAGACGAGCAGTACTTC
TRBJ1-3 TRBV27 NA NA CASLLPTAFSGNTIYF TGTGCCAGCCTACTTCCAACAGCCTTCTCTGGAAACACCATATATTTT
TRBJ2-7 TRBV29-1 NA TRBD2 CSVGTSGTYEQYF TGTAGCGTTGGAACTAGCGGGACCTACGAGCAGTACTTC
TRBJ1-3 TRBV6-1 few TRBD1 CASSATWTGSNTIYF TGTGCCAGCAGTGCCACGTGGACAGGGAGTAACACCATATATTTT
TRBJ1-1 TRBV28 once TRBD1 CASSFYRGTEAFF TGTGCCAGCAGTTTCTACAGGGGTACTGAAGCTTTCTTT
TRBJ1-2 TRBV27 once TRBD1 CASSRQGMIAYGYTF TGTGCCAGCTCACGACAGGGGATGATTGCCTATGGCTACACCTTC
TRBJ1-3 TRBV5-4 NA NA CASSLGGSHSGNTIYF TGTGCCAGCAGCTTGGGCGGGAGCCACTCTGGAAACACCATATATTTT
TRBJ2-7 TRBV5-1 NA TRBD1 CASSSLGTGVLNEQYF TGCGCCAGCAGCTCGCTTGGGACAGGGGTGCTCAACGAGCAGTACTTC
TRBJ2-3 TRBV7-6 NA NA CASGLASSTDTQYF TGTGCCAGCGGCCTTGCATCTAGCACAGATACGCAGTATTTT
TRBJ2-7 TRBV5-4 NA TRBD1 CASRVETGAYEQYF TGTGCCAGCAGGGTCGAGACAGGGGCCTACGAGCAGTACTTC
TRBJ2-3 TRBV27 NA TRBD2 CASSPGTSGISTDTQYF TGTGCCAGCAGTCCTGGGACTAGCGGGATTAGCACAGATACGCAGTATTTT
TRBJ2-7 TRBV4-2 NA NA CASSQGLRGTPEQYF TGTGCCAGCAGCCAAGGTCTAAGAGGTACCCCCGAGCAGTACTTC
TRBJ1-1 TRBV7-3 NA NA CASSLLGGGTEAFF TGTGCCAGCAGCTTACTGGGCGGGGGCACTGAAGCTTTCTTT
TRBJ2-1 TRBV4-2 NA NA CASSQDQSPGVVYNEQFF TGTGCCAGCAGCCAAGACCAGTCGCCGGGAGTGGTCTACAATGAGCAGTTCTTC
TRBJ2-2 TRBV5-4 NA TRBD2 CASSLAGGLTGELFF TGTGCCAGCAGCCTAGCGGGAGGGCTGACCGGGGAGCTGTTTTTT
TRBJ2-5 TRBV28 NA TRBD2 CASSLGGVRQETQYF TGTGCCAGCAGTTTGGGGGGGGTGAGGCAAGAGACCCAGTACTTC
TRBJ1-2 TRBV6-5 NA NA CASSFTGLRDYGYTF TGTGCCAGCAGTTTCACAGGGCTCCGGGACTATGGCTACACCTTC
TRBJ2-2 TRBV18 NA TRBD1 CASSPPRGGTGTGELFF TGTGCCAGCTCACCACCTAGAGGGGGCACGGGCACCGGGGAGCTGTTTTTT
TRBJ2-2 TRBV6-1 once NA CASIVGGVGTGELFF TGTGCCAGTATAGTGGGGGGAGTGGGCACCGGGGAGCTGTTTTTT
TRBJ2-7 TRBV5-4 NA TRBD1 CASSSGQTYEQYF TGTGCCAGCAGCTCGGGACAGACCTACGAGCAGTACTTC
TRBJ2-5 TRBV7-2 NA TRBD2 CASSTLLAGRQETQYF TGTGCCAGCAGCACATTGCTAGCGGGTCGACAAGAGACCCAGTACTTC
TRBJ1-2 TRBV7-8 NA NA CASSNRTGPRAGYTF TGTGCCAGCAGCAACAGAACAGGGCCCCGCGCTGGCTACACCTTC
TRBJ2-3 TRBV7-9 NA NA CASSLGRTSTDTQYF TGTGCCAGCAGCTTGGGGAGGACCTCCACAGATACGCAGTATTTT
TRBJ2-1 TRBV7-2 NA NA CASSLIHYNEQFF TGTGCCAGCAGCTTAATCCACTACAATGAGCAGTTCTTC
TRBJ2-3 TRBV5-4 once NA CASSLGFADTQYF TGTGCCAGCAGCCTGGGGTTCGCGGATACGCAGTATTTT
TRBJ1-5 TRBV28 NA NA CASSFLQDNQPQHF TGTGCCAGCAGTTTTTTACAGGATAATCAGCCCCAGCATTTT